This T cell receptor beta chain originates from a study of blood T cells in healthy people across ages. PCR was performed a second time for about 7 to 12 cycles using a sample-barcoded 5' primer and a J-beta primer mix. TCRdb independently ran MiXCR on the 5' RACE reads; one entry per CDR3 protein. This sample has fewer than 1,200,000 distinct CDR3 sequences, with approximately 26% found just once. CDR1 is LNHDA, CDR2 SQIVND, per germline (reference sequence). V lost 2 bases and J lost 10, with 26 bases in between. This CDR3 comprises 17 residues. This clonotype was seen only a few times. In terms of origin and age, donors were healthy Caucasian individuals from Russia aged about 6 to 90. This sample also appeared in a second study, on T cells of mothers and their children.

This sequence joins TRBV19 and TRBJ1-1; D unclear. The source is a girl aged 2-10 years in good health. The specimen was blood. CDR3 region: CASSIQSQTTFPRGAFF. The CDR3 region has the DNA TGTGCCAGTAGTATACAATCGCAGACTACATTCCCCAGAGGAGCTTTCTTT.